The 7 T cell receptor beta chains below all came from one sample that was sequenced in a study of T-cell reconstitution after alpha-beta-depleted transplantation in children. Unique molecular identifiers were used in preparing the TCRbeta library. TCRdb ran MiXCR on the PCR reads and lists one entry per CDR3 protein. The data contain about 4,200 distinct CDR3 sequences, approximately 19% of them seen just once; the ten biggest clones take up less than 60%. The specimen comprised PBMCs, mostly from graft donor cells, sampled 180 days after TCRalphabeta/CD19-depleted stem cell transplant. All receptors derive from a male patient aged 2-15 years who had a stem cell transplant for acute lymphoblastic leukemia, so the T cells may come from the graft donor.

This clonotype was observed many times. The chain combines TRBV29-1 with TRBJ2-3, with 10 positions matching TRBD2. The V gene end was trimmed by 2 bases and the J gene end by 4 bases; junction bases not matched to a gene: 12. Germline loops: CDR1 SQVTM, CDR2 ANQGSEA. CDR3 length: 17 residues. The CDR3 coding sequence is TGCAGCGTTGAATCAGGACTAGCGGAGTCGTACCCAGATACGCAGTATTTT. Translating it yields CSVESGLAESYPDTQYF.

The table lists this clonotype with many counts. The chain links TRBV12-3 or TRBV12-4 to TRBJ2-5; 8 bases map to TRBD2. Trimming took 3 bases from V and 1 from J; bases not matched to a gene: 4. The CDR3 covers 15 residues. CDR3 residues: CASSFQRERQETQYF. CDR3 DNA sequence: TGTGCCAGCAGTTTTCAGCGGGAGCGCCAAGAGACCCAGTACTTC.

This clonotype has ten or more counts. J is TRBJ2-1 and V is TRBV6-2 or TRBV6-3, with 11 positions matching TRBD2. This CDR3 region has 14 residues. J lost 4 bases, V lost 7 bases, and 3 bases had no gene match. Looked up from germline, CDR1 is MNHEY and CDR2 is SVGEGT. The CDR3 region has the DNA TGTGCCAGCAAAGGGACTAGCGGATACAATGAGCAGTTCTTC. This sequence encodes CASKGTSGYNEQFF.

In this sample, this clonotype is medium-sized. The rearrangement joins TRBV20-1 to TRBJ2-3, with TRBD2 as a possible D gene (6 bases). CDR1 is DFQATT, CDR2 SNEGSKA, per germline (reference sequence). This CDR3 has 15 residues. V was shortened by 1 base and J by 2 bases, with 13 bases between the two germline ends. CDR3 DNA: TGCAGTGCTAGAGTAGGTAGCGGCAACACAGATACGCAGTATTTT. Its translation: CSARVGSGNTDTQYF.

V usage is TRBV9 and J usage is TRBJ1-2, with 8 bases identical to TRBD1. CDR3 length: 18 residues. Trimming cost V 4 bases and J 1 base; bases outside gene matches: 15. Germline CDR1 reads SGDLS; CDR2 reads YYNGEE. CDR3 amino acids: CASSLHQGAPRVNYGYTF. In DNA form, the CDR3 reads TGTGCCAGCAGCTTACACCAGGGGGCGCCGAGGGTTAACTATGGCTACACCTTC.

There are many counts of this clonotype. The chain carries TRBV29-1 and TRBJ1-2, with no clear D. The V and J ends lost 5 bases and 4 bases respectively, with 17 bases between them. The germline CDR1 and CDR2 sequences are SQVTM and ANQGSEA. The CDR3 totals 14 residues. Written as DNA, the CDR3 is TGCAGCGTTAGCACGGAAACTCCTGCCTATGGCTACACCTTC. Translating it yields CSVSTETPAYGYTF.

The chain couples TRBV12-3 or TRBV12-4 to TRBJ2-3, with D maybe TRBD2 (5 bases). The CDR3 loop spans 15 amino acids. With 3 bases removed from V and 2 bases from J, the gap between germline ends came to 12 bases. In DNA, the CDR3 is TGTGCCAGCAGTTTGCCGGGGTTATACACAGATACGCAGTATTTT. This gives the protein CASSLPGLYTDTQYF.